A selection of T cell receptor beta chains follows, all from one sample in a study of breast tumors, draining lymph nodes, adjacent tissues. From the multiplex PCR reads, TCRdb called clonotypes with MiXCR, one entry per CDR3 protein. This sample yields under 250,000 distinct CDR3 sequences, of which roughly 32% are seen a single time; around 1.5% belongs to the top ten. Sequencing was performed on axillary lymph node tissue. The receptors originated from a female donor with breast cancer. Some clones in this sample may be carry-over from other donors' samples. CDR3s include the opening cysteine and the closing phenylalanine or tryptophan. A D gene is named only where the DNA matches it firmly. Expanded clones are given a class, and other clones once, few, many or no size at all.

V: TRBV7-2
J: TRBJ2-3
size: many
D: TRBD2
DNA: TGTGCCAGCAGCTTACGCGGGAGTGTGGATACGCAGTATTTT
CDR3: CASSLRGSVDTQYF

V: TRBV20-1
J: TRBJ1-6
size: many
D: TRBD1
DNA: TGCAGTGCTAACCGGGACAGGGTAAATTCACCCCTCCACTTT
CDR3: CSANRDRVNSPLHF

V: TRBV7-7
J: TRBJ2-3
size: NA
D: NA
DNA: TGTGCTACCCTCGCGGGATCGAATACGCAGTATTTT
CDR3: CATLAGSNTQYF

V: TRBV20-1
J: TRBJ1-3
size: NA
D: NA
DNA: NA
CDR3: CSARYTLFGNTEAFFGNTIYF

V: TRBV9
J: TRBJ1-5
size: NA
D: NA
DNA: TGTGCCAGCAGCACCTCCACCAGGAATCAGCCTCAGCATTTT
CDR3: CASSTSTRNQPQHF

V: TRBV5-1
J: TRBJ1-1
size: NA
D: TRBD1
DNA: TGCGCCAGCAGCCCATTAGGACAGGGAAGGGAAGCTTTCTTT
CDR3: CASSPLGQGREAFF

V: TRBV5-8
J: TRBJ2-7
size: many
D: TRBD1
DNA: TGTGCCAGCAGCGTCCCACCGACAGGGTACGAGCAGTACTTC
CDR3: CASSVPPTGYEQYF

V: TRBV18
J: TRBJ1-2
size: many
D: NA
DNA: TGTGCCAGCTCACCGTCCCGGGGAAACTATGGCTACACCTTC
CDR3: CASSPSRGNYGYTF

V: TRBV6-1
J: TRBJ1-5
size: NA
D: NA
DNA: TGTGCCAGCAAGCTGCGGGGGGGCAATCAGCCCCAGCATTTT
CDR3: CASKLRGGNQPQHF

V: TRBV7-9
J: TRBJ2-1
size: NA
D: NA
DNA: TGTGCCAGCAGCCCACGGGGGCAGACATTCAATGAGCAGCTCTTC
CDR3: CASSPRGQTFNEQLF

V: TRBV12-3/TRBV12-4
J: TRBJ1-6
size: many
D: TRBD1
DNA: TGTGCCAGCAGTCAGGGACAGGGAGGGCTCTATAATTCACCCCTCCACTTT
CDR3: CASSQGQGGLYNSPLHF

V: TRBV9
J: TRBJ2-5
size: many
D: NA
DNA: TGTGCCAGCAGCGTGCGACTAGTCCAAGAGACCCAGTCCTTC
CDR3: CASSVRLVQETQSF

V: TRBV6-1
J: TRBJ1-5
size: many
D: NA
DNA: TGTGCCAGCTATTGGACCCGGGAGGATCAGCCCCAGCATTTT
CDR3: CASYWTREDQPQHF

V: TRBV3-1
J: TRBJ1-3
size: many
D: TRBD1
DNA: TGTGCCAGCAGCCAAGACCGGGACAGGGGAAGGAGCACCATATATTTT
CDR3: CASSQDRDRGRSTIYF

V: TRBV5-1
J: TRBJ2-1
size: many
D: NA
DNA: TGCGCCAGCAGCTTAATCGGGGAGCAGTTCTTC
CDR3: CASSLIGEQFF

V: TRBV7-9
J: TRBJ1-6
size: many
D: TRBD1
DNA: TGTGCCAGCAGGGCAGGGACAGGGGCACCCCTCCACTTT
CDR3: CASRAGTGAPLHF

V: TRBV9
J: TRBJ2-3
size: many
D: NA
DNA: TGTGCCAGCAGCCCGGCGGGGGCCAGCACAGATACGCAGTATTTT
CDR3: CASSPAGASTDTQYF

V: TRBV5-1
J: TRBJ2-7
size: NA
D: TRBD1
DNA: TGCGCCAGCAGCCCCAGGGGGTCGGACGAGCAGTACTTC
CDR3: CASSPRGSDEQYF

V: TRBV5-1
J: TRBJ2-5
size: NA
D: NA
DNA: NA
CDR3: CASSFYICSPSGAQETQYF

V: TRBV6-2/TRBV6-3
J: TRBJ2-7
size: many
D: NA
DNA: TGTGCCAGCAGCCCCCAGTCCGAGCAGTACTTC
CDR3: CASSPQSEQYF

V: TRBV4-1
J: TRBJ2-1
size: many
D: TRBD2
DNA: TGCGCCAGCAGCCAAACTAGCGGGATTAGCTCCTACAATGAGCAGTTCTTC
CDR3: CASSQTSGISSYNEQFF

V: TRBV15
J: TRBJ2-1
size: many
D: NA
DNA: TGTGCCACCAGCACTACCGGGCCTAGCTCCTACAATGAGCAGTTCTTC
CDR3: CATSTTGPSSYNEQFF

V: TRBV12-3/TRBV12-4
J: TRBJ2-1
size: many
D: NA
DNA: TGTGCCAGCAGTTTAGTATCTGAGCAGTTCTTC
CDR3: CASSLVSEQFF

V: TRBV20-1
J: TRBJ2-3
size: many
D: NA
DNA: TGCAGTGCGGGCGGGTCAGGGAGGATTAGTACGCAGTATTTT
CDR3: CSAGGSGRISTQYF

V: TRBV19
J: TRBJ1-5
size: many
D: NA
DNA: TGTGCCAGTAGTATAAGGAACAATCAGCCCCAGCATTTT
CDR3: CASSIRNNQPQHF

V: TRBV5-1
J: TRBJ2-5
size: NA
D: NA
DNA: TGCGCCAGCAGCTCTCACAAAGTCGGGGGGACCCAGTACTTC
CDR3: CASSSHKVGGTQYF

V: TRBV20-1
J: TRBJ1-1
size: NA
D: NA
DNA: TGCACGAGACACCTAACAAACACTGAAGCTTTCTTT
CDR3: CTRHLTNTEAFF

V: TRBV5-5
J: TRBJ1-2
size: many
D: TRBD1
DNA: TGTGCCAGCAGCCCGGGACAGCTAGTTTACTATGGCTACACCTTC
CDR3: CASSPGQLVYYGYTF

V: TRBV15
J: TRBJ1-2
size: many
D: NA
DNA: TGTGCCACCAGCAGGGAAGACACGACCATGGATGGCTACACCTTC
CDR3: CATSREDTTMDGYTF

V: TRBV5-1
J: TRBJ1-3
size: many
D: NA
DNA: TGCGCCAGCAGCCCGACAGAGGTTTACTCTGGAAACACCATATATTTT
CDR3: CASSPTEVYSGNTIYF

V: TRBV19
J: TRBJ1-2
size: NA
D: NA
DNA: TGTGCCAGTAGCCATACAGGGAGTAACTATGGCTACACCTTC
CDR3: CASSHTGSNYGYTF

V: TRBV5-8
J: TRBJ1-2
size: NA
D: NA
DNA: TGTGCCAGCAGCTTGGAGTGGCTAGCGGCTAGCTCCTACACCTTC
CDR3: CASSLEWLAASSYTF

V: TRBV7-2
J: TRBJ2-3
size: NA
D: TRBD1
DNA: TGTGCCAGCAGCTTAGCGGGACAGGGGTGGGGGGATACGCAGTATTTT
CDR3: CASSLAGQGWGDTQYF

V: TRBV20-1
J: TRBJ2-5
size: many
D: TRBD2
DNA: TGCAGTGCCCACGCTGGGGGGGACTGGGGGGTCGTAGAGACCCAGTACTTC
CDR3: CSAHAGGDWGVVETQYF

V: TRBV24-1
J: TRBJ2-5
size: many
D: TRBD2
DNA: TGTGCCACCAGTCTAGCGGGATTAGAGACCCAGTACTTC
CDR3: CATSLAGLETQYF

V: TRBV27
J: TRBJ2-2
size: few
D: NA
DNA: TGTGCCAGCAGTCCCCGCCCGATTGGCCGCACCGGGGAGCTGTTTTTT
CDR3: CASSPRPIGRTGELFF

V: TRBV6-1
J: TRBJ2-3
size: many
D: NA
DNA: TGTGCCAGCAGGCGTACGGCAAGGAGCACAGATACGCAGTATTTT
CDR3: CASRRTARSTDTQYF

V: TRBV29-1
J: TRBJ2-2
size: many
D: TRBD1
DNA: TGCAGCGTGGAGGGACAGGGGAGGACCGGGGAGCTGTTTTTT
CDR3: CSVEGQGRTGELFF

V: TRBV15
J: TRBJ2-3
size: many
D: TRBD2
DNA: TGTGCCACCAGCAGAGACCCGCTAGCGGGAGGAACAGATACGCAGTATTTT
CDR3: CATSRDPLAGGTDTQYF

V: TRBV24-1
J: TRBJ2-2
size: many
D: NA
DNA: TGTGCCACCAGTGATTTAGGGGGGAGGGACAGACCTAACACCGGGGAGCTGTTTTTT
CDR3: CATSDLGGRDRPNTGELFF

V: TRBV3-1
J: TRBJ2-1
size: few
D: TRBD2
DNA: TGTGCCAGCAGCCAAGTATCTAGCGGAAGCTACAATGAGCAGTTCTTC
CDR3: CASSQVSSGSYNEQFF

V: TRBV9
J: TRBJ2-3
size: many
D: TRBD2
DNA: TGTGCCAGCAGCGTAGCTAGCGGCAGCACAGATACGCAGTATTTT
CDR3: CASSVASGSTDTQYF

V: TRBV11-3
J: TRBJ1-5
size: many
D: TRBD1
DNA: TGTGCCAGCAGCCAGGGGGGCAATCAGCCCCAGCATTTT
CDR3: CASSQGGNQPQHF

V: TRBV5-1
J: TRBJ2-1
size: many
D: NA
DNA: TGCGCCAGCAGCCGACTGGGGGACTCGTCTAATGAGCAGTTCTTC
CDR3: CASSRLGDSSNEQFF

V: TRBV7-2
J: TRBJ2-3
size: many
D: TRBD2
DNA: TGTGCCAGCAGCACACGATTTACTAGCGGGAGAGGAGATACGCAGTATTTT
CDR3: CASSTRFTSGRGDTQYF

V: TRBV21-1
J: TRBJ2-7
size: NA
D: NA
DNA: TGTGCCAGCAGAAAGGGACAGGCTCCCGAGCAGTACTTC
CDR3: CASRKGQAPEQYF

V: TRBV7-3
J: TRBJ2-2
size: many
D: NA
DNA: TGTGCCAGCAGCTTCTCCCCGAACACCGGGGAGCTGTTTTTT
CDR3: CASSFSPNTGELFF

V: TRBV7-6
J: TRBJ2-5
size: many
D: TRBD2
DNA: TGTGCCAGCAGCCCCCGGACTAGCGGGATCGAGACCCAGTACTTC
CDR3: CASSPRTSGIETQYF

V: TRBV5-8
J: TRBJ1-6
size: many
D: NA
DNA: TGTGCCAGCAGCCACTATGGACATAATTCACCCCTCCACTTT
CDR3: CASSHYGHNSPLHF